The TCR beta chain described here comes from a study of early T cells in non-severe SARS-CoV-2 infection (dated by TCRdb to 2020 to 2023). For the wider study: Because TCR sequencing was done on bulk RNA from unsorted whole blood, the alpha and beta chains could not be paired. What the authors observed across the whole study: VDJdb matching was skewed toward anti-spike CD8 responses and likely underestimated virus-specific expansions, missing private and CD4 specificities.

Preparation of the library involved 5' RACE. Sequencing used a NextSeq 500. To correct for sequencing error and PCR bias, the TCR library protocol tagged individual cDNA molecules with unique molecular identifiers. Both TCR alpha and beta chains were sequenced, and tight co-correlation was observed between alpha and beta sequence abundances in each sample. As for how the authors treated the data: Decombinator V4 was used to perform V gene, J gene and CDR3 annotation of TCR sequences. TCRs were defined as expanded if a significant change between any two time points was detected under a Poisson model with p below 0.0001. TCR abundances were normalised to the total number of TCRs sequenced per sample and were expressed as counts per million. VDJdb, accessed 1 November 2021, was searched for CMV, EBV and SARS-CoV-2 annotated TCRs, with TCRs annotated for multiple antigens excluded. The raw public reads went through TCRdb reprocessing: fastp at Q25, MiXCR clone calling, in-frame beta chains kept. Rows are unified per CDR3 protein, each entry keeping the most common DNA and genes. The V and J calls were not made by the authors but by TCRdb's processing. The sample contains about 48,000 distinct CDR3 sequences, 5.5% to 6.5% of them found a single time. 4.5% of the sample lies in the top ten.

A case-control design nested within a healthcare worker cohort in London, UK, was used, with weekly nasopharyngeal swab PCR tests and blood sampling performed. Between 23 and 31 March 2020, the week of the UK lockdown, healthcare workers were enrolled and then followed up weekly for as long as 16 weeks. At least ten counts were recorded for this clonotype. Its antigen has not been determined. Base quality data are lacking; no much larger clone is found one base away. Specimen: whole blood. The source is an adult who was a healthcare worker with PCR-confirmed SARS-CoV-2 infection or an uninfected control (not recorded which).

The CDR3 protein is CASRPQGAANYGYTF. Here is the DNA: TGTGCCAGCAGACCGCAGGGTGCAGCTAACTATGGCTACACCTTC. Recombination joined TRBV12-3 or TRBV12-4 with TRBJ1-2; the D segment could be TRBD1, given 5 matching bases. The V and J ends are trimmed by 6 bases and 0 bases, leaving 14 bases between them. From the cysteine through the phenylalanine, the CDR3 covers 15 amino acids. Just CDR3 DNA is preserved here, 45 bases in frame from base 1.